The clone carrying this TCR beta chain was observed a handful of times. This CDR3 is 17 amino acids long. Germline V gene data show CDR1 as SGDLS and CDR2 as YYNGEE. V was clipped by 4 bases and J by 6 bases; unmatched bases: 13. The data originate from a study of T cell repertoires and Cas9 in healthy adults. TCRdb keeps only in-frame clones here, not all; method: immunoSEQ multiplex PCR. This sample has 22,000 or so clones; around 92% occur once, and the top ten carry 0.84%. Sequences were obtained from CD4+ effector T cells (CD127+, CD25-, CD137-, CD154-) from PBMCs; culture status not recorded. The gene calls are TRBV9 and TRBJ2-1; 10 bases map to TRBD1. This clonotype originated in a human donor in good health. The chain's CDR3 is CASSPRPGQGPFNEQFF. DNA of the CDR3: TGTGCCAGCAGCCCCCGCCCGGGACAGGGGCCCTTCAATGAGCAGTTCTTC.